This record covers a single T cell receptor (beta chain). What it binds is not known. The data were obtained in a study of cytomegalovirus exposure and HLA in healthy donors. Study-wide results and limits: CMV antigen specificity was confirmed in vitro for a few CMV-associated chains.

The CDR3 has 15 amino acids. Germline V CDR1 and CDR2: SNHLY, FYNNEI. V shed 5 bases, J shed 4 bases, and the junction held 10 bases outside the gene matches. It was with 60 Vbeta and 13 Jbeta primers that the PCR ran. As handled by the study authors: Later reanalysis found 75 million to 95 million unique TCR beta chains, about 11 million of them shared. Data came from immunoSEQ multiplex PCR; TCRdb stores just in-frame clones and leaves some out. That table is the source of V, J and clone size, and D and trimming were worked out from the DNA. The table records more than 85,000 clones, around 79% of them present only once.

This clonotype was obtained from a woman aged 25 to 39 in good health and CMV-seronegative. Material: PBMCs. The chain carries TRBV2 and TRBJ2-5, with TRBD2 matching 7 bases. This chain's CDR3 is CASSKLKRGGETQYF. CDR3 DNA sequence: TGTGCCAGCAGTAAGCTAAAGCGGGGTGGAGAGACCCAGTACTTC.